This T cell receptor beta chain originates from a study of cytomegalovirus exposure and HLA in healthy donors. Remarks on this clone: The antigen is unknown.

Primers included in the PCR were 60 Vbeta and 13 Jbeta primers. Authors' analysis steps: Per a later analysis, the number of unique TCR beta chains was some 82 million, of which roughly 10 million were shared. TCRdb's table, derived via immunoSEQ multiplex PCR, lists solely in-frame clones and lacks some. V and J calls and clone size are as listed in that table; D and trimming were resolved from the DNA. The table has roughly 36,000 clones, 74% seen once. V shed 4 bases and J shed 4 bases, with 17 bases lying between them. There are 15 residues in the CDR3. Per the germline V gene, CDR1 is SGHDT and CDR2 is YYEEEE. Study-wide results and caveats: Across all donors, roughly uniform sequencing depth was an assumption of the presence/absence analyses. Links to common viral pathogens appeared, in a later analysis, for several of the most significant clusters.

This TCR derives from a man between 25 and 39 years old in good health and CMV-seronegative. The sample taken for sequencing was PBMCs. The V and J genes are TRBV5-6 and TRBJ2-5, with a weak D call TRBD2 (6 bases). The CDR3 here is CASSRGTFGGETQYF. The CDR3 coding sequence is TGTGCCAGCAGCCGGGGGACTTTCGGGGGAGAGACCCAGTACTTC.